The TCR beta chain described here comes from a study of human T cells and chemical hapten exposure. Overall study: Sensitization employed 2% DPC on about 2 cm by about 2 cm of upper inner arm skin.

As for this clonotype: Its cognate antigen is unknown.

Study-level results: Against controls, expanded TCRs gave rise to significantly more large CDR3 similarity clusters.

Individual cDNA molecules received unique molecular identifiers in the library. Original data processing: The number of TCRs in each sample had a median of 95,638 and spanned roughly 23,224 to 700,000. TCRdb passed the RACE reads through MiXCR, listing each CDR3 protein once. The V and J calls reflect TCRdb's pipeline rather than the authors' work. The table shows approximately 97,000 distinct CDR3 sequences, with 25% to 35% occurring only once. Time point denoted: patch test 3, about 24 weeks after DPC sensitization. The treatment was: therapeutic diphenylcyclopropenone sensitization with weekly scalp DPC. The sample here was whole blood, taken in connection with sensitization to the hapten diphenylcyclopropenone (DPC). The sequence derives from a man aged 35 to 55 with alopecia areata. Some clones in this sample may be carry-over from other donors' samples.

DNA for the CDR3: TGTGCCAGCAGGAGCCGGCAGATCACAGATACGCAGTATTTT. Translated: CASRSRQITDTQYF. This rearrangement joins TRBV2 to TRBJ2-3; no definite D call. Germline V lookup: CDR1 SNHLY, CDR2 FYNNEI. There are 14 residues in the CDR3. Trimming took off 6 bases at V and 2 bases at J, with 12 bases between the two ends.